The sequence of this T cell receptor beta chain was determined in a study of blood T cell repertoires in COVID-19. Turning to the study itself: COVID-19 samples, acute and convalescent, were from the United States, Italy and Spain. The cDNA or gDNA used as material had been derived from T cells, B-cell-depleted T cells, or PBMCs.

Germline loops: CDR1 SGDLS, CDR2 YYNGEE. V was shortened by 3 bases and J by 7 bases, with 11 bases between the two germline ends. This CDR3 contains 13 residues. Original processing methods: Reference gene primer amplification gave estimated nucleated cell counts. The protocol was immunoSEQ multiplex PCR, while the TCRdb copy is restricted to in-frame clones and leaves out a portion. Clone size and the V and J calls come from that table; the DNA yielded D and trimming. Of some 200,000 clones in the sample, less than 90% are singletons; the top ten hold 5.5% to 7.5%. The chain carries TRBV9 and TRBJ2-1; a possible D gene is TRBD1 (5 bases). The receptor was derived from a middle-aged woman with acute or convalescent COVID-19. Sample: peripheral blood. The CDR3 nucleotides read TGTGCCAGCAGCGGTTGGGGCGTGAATGAGCAGTTCTTC. Translated, it gives CASSGWGVNEQFF.